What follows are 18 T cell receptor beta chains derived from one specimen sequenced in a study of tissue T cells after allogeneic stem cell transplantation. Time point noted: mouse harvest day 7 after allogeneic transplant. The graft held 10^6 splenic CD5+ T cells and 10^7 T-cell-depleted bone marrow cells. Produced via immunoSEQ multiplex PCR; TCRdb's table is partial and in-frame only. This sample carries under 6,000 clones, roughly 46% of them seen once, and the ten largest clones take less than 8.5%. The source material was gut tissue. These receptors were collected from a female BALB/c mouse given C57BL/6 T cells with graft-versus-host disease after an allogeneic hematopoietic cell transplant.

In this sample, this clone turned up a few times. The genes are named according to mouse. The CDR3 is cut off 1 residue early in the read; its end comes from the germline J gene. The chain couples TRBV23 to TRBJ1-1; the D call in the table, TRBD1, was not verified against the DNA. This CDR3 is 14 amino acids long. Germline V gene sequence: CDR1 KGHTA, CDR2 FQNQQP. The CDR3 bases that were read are TGCTCCAGCAGTCCGGGACAGGCAAACACAGAAGTCTTC. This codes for CSSSPGQANTEVF. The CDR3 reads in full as CSSSPGQANTEVFF.

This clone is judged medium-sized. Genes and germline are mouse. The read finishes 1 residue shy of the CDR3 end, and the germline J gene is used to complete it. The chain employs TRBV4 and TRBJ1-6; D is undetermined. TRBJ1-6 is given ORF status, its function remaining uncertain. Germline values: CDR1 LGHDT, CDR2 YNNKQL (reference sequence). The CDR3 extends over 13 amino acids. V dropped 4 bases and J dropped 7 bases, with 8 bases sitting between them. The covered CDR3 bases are TGTGCCAGCAGCTTTGGGCGGAATTCGCCCCTCTAC. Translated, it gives CASSFGRNSPLY. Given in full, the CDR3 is CASSFGRNSPLYF.

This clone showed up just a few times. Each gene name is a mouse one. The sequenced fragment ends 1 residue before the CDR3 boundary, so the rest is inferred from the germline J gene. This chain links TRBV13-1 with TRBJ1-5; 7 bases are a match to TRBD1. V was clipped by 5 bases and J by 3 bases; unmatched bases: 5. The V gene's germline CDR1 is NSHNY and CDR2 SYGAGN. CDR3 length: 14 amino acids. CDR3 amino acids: CASRPGTVNQAPLF. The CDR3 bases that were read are TGTGCCAGCAGACCCGGGACAGTCAACCAGGCTCCGCTT.

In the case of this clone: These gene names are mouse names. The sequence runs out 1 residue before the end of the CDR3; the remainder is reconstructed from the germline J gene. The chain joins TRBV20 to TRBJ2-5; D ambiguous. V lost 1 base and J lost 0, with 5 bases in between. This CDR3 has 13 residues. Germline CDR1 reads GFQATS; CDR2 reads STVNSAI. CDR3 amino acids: CGARAGNQDTQYF. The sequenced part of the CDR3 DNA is TGTGGTGCTAGGGCGGGTAACCAAGACACCCAGTAC. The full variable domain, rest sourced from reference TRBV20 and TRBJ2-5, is GALVYQYPRRTICKSGTSMRMECQAVGFQATSVAWYRQSPQKTFELIALSTVNSAIKYEQNFTQEKFPISHPNLSFSSMTVLNAYLEDRGLYLCGARAGNQDTQYFGPGTRLLVL.

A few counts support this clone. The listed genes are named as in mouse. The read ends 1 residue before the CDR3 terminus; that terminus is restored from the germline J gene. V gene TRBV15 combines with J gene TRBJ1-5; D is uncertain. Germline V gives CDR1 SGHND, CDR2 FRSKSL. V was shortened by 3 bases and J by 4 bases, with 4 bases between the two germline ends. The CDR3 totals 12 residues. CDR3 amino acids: CASSFGNQAPLF. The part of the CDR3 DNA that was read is TGTGCCAGCAGTTTTGGTAACCAGGCTCCGCTT.

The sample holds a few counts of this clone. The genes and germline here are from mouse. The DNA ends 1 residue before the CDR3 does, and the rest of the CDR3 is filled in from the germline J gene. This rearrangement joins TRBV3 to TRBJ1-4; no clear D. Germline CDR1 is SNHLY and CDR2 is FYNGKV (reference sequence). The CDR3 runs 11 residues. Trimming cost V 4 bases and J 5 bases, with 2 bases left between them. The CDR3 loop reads CASSSNERLFF. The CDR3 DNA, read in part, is TGTGCCAGCAGCTCTAACGAAAGATTATTT. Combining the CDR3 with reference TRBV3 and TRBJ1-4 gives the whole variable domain GPKVLQIPSHQIIDMGQMVTLNCDPVSNHLYFYWYKQILGQQMEFLVNFYNGKVMEKSKLFKDQFSVERPDGSYFTLKIQPTALEDSAVYFCASSSNERLFFGHGTKLSVL.

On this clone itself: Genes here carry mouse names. The CDR3 bases that were read are TGCTCCAGCAGTAGGGACAGTGCAGAAACGCTGTAT. Encoded protein: CSSSRDSAETLY. The entire CDR3 protein is CSSSRDSAETLYF. The rearrangement uses TRBV23 and TRBJ2-3. The read gets to within 1 residue of the CDR3 end, and the germline J gene fills in the rest. Germline V gene sequence: CDR1 KGHTA, CDR2 FQNQQP. The CDR3 contains 13 residues.

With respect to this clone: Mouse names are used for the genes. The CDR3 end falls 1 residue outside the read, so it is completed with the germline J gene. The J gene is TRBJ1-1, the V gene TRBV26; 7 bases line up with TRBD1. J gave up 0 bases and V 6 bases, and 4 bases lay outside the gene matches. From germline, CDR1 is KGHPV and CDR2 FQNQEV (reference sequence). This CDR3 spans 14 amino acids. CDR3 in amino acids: CASRYRGANTEVFF. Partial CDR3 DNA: TGTGCCAGCAGATACAGGGGTGCAAACACAGAAGTCTTC. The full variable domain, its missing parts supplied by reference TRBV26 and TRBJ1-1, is NSKVIQTPRYLVKGQGQKAKMRCIPEKGHPVVFWYQQNKNNEFKFLINFQNQEVLQQIDMTEKRFSAECPSNSPCSLEIQSSEAGDSALYLCASRYRGANTEVFFGKGTRLTVV.

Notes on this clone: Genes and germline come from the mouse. The CDR3 DNA, read in part, is TGTGCCAGCAGTCCCAGATACTATGCTGAGCAGTTC. Amino acid sequence: CASSPRYYAEQF. The whole CDR3 protein is CASSPRYYAEQFF. The chain has TRBV26 and TRBJ2-1; D is unresolved. The read finishes 1 residue shy of the CDR3 end, and the germline J gene is used to complete it. This CDR3 is built from 13 residues. The V and J ends lost 4 bases and 2 bases respectively, with 6 bases between them. Germline values: CDR1 KGHPV, CDR2 FQNQEV (reference sequence).

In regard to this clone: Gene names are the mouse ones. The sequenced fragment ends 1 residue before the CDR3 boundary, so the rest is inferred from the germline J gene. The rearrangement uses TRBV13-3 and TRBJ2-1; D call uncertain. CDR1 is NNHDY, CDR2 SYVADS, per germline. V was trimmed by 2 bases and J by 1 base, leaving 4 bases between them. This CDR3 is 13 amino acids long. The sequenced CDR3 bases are TGTGCCAGCAGTGAGGGCAACTATGCTGAGCAGTTC. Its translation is CASSEGNYAEQF. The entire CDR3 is CASSEGNYAEQFF.

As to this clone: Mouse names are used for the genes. The covered CDR3 bases are TGTGCTAGCAGCCCGACATCAAACACCGGGCAGCTCTAC. It is translated as CASSPTSNTGQLY. The entire CDR3 protein reads CASSPTSNTGQLYF. The gene calls are TRBV29 and TRBJ2-2; D is unclear. The read falls 1 residue short of the CDR3 end, and the missing part is taken from the germline J gene. The CDR3 extends over 14 amino acids. V was cut by 6 bases and J by 0 bases, with 8 bases left in between. CDR1 is MSHET and CDR2 is SYDVDS in the germline V gene.

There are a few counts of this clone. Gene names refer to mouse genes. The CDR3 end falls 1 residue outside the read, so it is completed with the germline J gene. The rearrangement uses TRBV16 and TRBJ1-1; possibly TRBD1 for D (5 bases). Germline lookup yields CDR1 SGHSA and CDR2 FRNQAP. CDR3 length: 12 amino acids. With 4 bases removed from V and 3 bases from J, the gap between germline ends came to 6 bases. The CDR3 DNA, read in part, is TGTGCAAGCAGCTGGACACACACAGAAGTCTTC. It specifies CASSWTHTEVF. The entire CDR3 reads CASSWTHTEVFF.

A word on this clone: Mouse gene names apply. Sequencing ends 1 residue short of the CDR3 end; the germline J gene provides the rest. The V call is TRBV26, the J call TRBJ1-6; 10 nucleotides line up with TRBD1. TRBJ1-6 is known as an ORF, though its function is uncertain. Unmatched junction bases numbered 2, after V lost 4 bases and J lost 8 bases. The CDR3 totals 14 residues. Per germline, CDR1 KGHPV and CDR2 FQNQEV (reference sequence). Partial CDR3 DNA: TGTGCCAGCAGTCCCGGGACAGGGGATTCGCCCCTCTAC. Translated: CASSPGTGDSPLY. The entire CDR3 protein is CASSPGTGDSPLYF.

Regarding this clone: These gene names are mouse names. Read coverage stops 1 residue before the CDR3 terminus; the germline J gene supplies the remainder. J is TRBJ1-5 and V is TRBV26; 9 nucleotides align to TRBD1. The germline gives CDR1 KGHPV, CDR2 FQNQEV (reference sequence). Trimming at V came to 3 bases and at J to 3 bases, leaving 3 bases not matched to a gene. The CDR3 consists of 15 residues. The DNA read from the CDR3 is TGTGCCAGCAGTCTATGGACAGGGGCCAACCAGGCTCCGCTT. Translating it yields CASSLWTGANQAPL. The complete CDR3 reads CASSLWTGANQAPLF.

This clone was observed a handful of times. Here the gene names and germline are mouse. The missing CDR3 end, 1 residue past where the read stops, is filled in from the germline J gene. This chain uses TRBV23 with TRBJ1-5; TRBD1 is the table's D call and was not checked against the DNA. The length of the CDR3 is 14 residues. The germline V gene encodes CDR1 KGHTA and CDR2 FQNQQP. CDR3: CSSSPTGRGQAPLF. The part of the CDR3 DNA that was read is TGCTCCAGCAGCCCGACAGGAAGGGGCCAGGCTCCGCTT. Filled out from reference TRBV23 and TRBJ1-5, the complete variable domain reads DAAVTQKPRYLIKMKGQEAEMKCIPEKGHTAVFWYQQKQSKELKFLIYFQNQQPLDQIDMVKERFSAVCPSSSLCSLGIRTCEAEDSALYLCSSSPTGRGQAPLFGEGTRLSVL.

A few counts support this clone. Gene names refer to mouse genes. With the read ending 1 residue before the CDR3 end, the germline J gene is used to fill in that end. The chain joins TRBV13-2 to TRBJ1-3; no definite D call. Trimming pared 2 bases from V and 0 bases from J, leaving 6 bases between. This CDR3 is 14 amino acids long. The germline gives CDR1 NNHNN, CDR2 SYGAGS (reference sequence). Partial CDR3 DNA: TGTGCCAGCGGTGAACGGTTTTCTGGAAATACGCTCTAT. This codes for CASGERFSGNTLY. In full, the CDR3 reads CASGERFSGNTLYF.

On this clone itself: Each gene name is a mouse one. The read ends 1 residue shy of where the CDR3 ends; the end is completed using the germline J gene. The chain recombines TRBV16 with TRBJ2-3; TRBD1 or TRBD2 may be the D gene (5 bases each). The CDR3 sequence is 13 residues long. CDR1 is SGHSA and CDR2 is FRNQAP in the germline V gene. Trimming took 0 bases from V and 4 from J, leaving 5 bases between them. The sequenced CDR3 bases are TGTGCAAGCAGCTTAGAGGGACCAGAAACGCTGTAT. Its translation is CASSLEGPETLY. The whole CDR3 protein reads CASSLEGPETLYF.

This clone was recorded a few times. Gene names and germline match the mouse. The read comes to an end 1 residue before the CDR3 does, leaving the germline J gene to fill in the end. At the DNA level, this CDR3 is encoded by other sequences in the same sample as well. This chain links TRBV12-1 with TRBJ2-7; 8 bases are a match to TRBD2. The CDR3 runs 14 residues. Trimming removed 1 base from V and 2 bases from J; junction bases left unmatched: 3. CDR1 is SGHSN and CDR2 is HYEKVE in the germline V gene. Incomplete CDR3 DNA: TGTGCCAGCTCTCTGGGGGGGCGCCCCTATGAACAGTAC. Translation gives CASSLGGRPYEQY. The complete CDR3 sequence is CASSLGGRPYEQYF.